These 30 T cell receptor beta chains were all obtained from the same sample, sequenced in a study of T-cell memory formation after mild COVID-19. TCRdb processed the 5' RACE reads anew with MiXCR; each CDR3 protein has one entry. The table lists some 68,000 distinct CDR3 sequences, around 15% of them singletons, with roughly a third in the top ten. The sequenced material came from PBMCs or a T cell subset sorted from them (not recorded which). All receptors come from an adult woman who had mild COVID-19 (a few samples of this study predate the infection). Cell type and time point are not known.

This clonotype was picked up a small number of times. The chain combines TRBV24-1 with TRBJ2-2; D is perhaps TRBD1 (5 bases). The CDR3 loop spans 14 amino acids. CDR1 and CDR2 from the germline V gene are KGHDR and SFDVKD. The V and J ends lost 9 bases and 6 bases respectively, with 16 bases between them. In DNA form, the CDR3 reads TGTGCCACCGCGCCAGGGATATTAGCCGGGGAGCTGTTTTTT. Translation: CATAPGILAGELFF.

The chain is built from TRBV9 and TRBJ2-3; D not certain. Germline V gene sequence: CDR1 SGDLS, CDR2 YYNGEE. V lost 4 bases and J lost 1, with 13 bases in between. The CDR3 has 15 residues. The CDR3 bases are TGTGCCAGCAGCCTCGATTCTCGGGGCACAGATACGCAGTATTTT. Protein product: CASSLDSRGTDTQYF.

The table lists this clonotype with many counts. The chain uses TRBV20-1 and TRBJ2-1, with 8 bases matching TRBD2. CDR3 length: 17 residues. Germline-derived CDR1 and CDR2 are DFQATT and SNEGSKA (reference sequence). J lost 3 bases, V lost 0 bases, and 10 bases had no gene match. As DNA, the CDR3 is TGCAGTGCTAGAGATCGGGCTAGCGGGTTAGTCTACAATGAGCAGTTCTTC. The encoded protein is CSARDRASGLVYNEQFF.

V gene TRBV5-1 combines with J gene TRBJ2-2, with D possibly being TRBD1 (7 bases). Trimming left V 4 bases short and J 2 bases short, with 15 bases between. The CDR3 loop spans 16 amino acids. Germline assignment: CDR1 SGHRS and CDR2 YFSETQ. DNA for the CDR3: TGCGCCAGCAGCCAGGAGGGGGCGTCTAACACCGGGGAGCTGTTTTTT. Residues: CASSQEGASNTGELFF.

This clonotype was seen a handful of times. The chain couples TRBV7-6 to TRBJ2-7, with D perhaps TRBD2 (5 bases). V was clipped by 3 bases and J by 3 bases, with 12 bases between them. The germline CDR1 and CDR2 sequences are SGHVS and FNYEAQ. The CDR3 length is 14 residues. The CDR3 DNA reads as TGTGCCAGCAGCTTGAGCGGCGTCAACTACGAGCAGTACTTC. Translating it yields CASSLSGVNYEQYF.

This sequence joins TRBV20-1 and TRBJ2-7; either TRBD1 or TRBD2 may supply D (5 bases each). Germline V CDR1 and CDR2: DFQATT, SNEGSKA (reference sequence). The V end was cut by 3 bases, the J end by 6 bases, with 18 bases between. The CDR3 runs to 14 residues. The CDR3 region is CSASGGVSTTEQYF. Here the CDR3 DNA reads TGCAGTGCTAGTGGGGGTGTATCGACTACCGAGCAGTACTTC.

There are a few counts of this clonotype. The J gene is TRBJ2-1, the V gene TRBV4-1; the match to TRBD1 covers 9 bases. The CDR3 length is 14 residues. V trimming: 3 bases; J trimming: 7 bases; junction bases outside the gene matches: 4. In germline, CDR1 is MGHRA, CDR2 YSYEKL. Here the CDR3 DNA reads TGCGCCAGCAGCCAGCCGGGACAGGGAAATGAGCAGTTCTTC. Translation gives CASSQPGQGNEQFF.

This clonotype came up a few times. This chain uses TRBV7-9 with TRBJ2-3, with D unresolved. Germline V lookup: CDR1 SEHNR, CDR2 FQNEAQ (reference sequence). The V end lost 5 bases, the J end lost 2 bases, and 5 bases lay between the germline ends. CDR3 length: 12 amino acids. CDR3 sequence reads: CASSTTTDTQYF. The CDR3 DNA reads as TGTGCCAGCAGCACGACCACAGATACGCAGTATTTT.

The CDR3, as DNA: TGTGCCAGCAGCTTAAGTGGGGGAGGCAATGAGCAGTTCTTC. Translation: CASSLSGGGNEQFF. The J gene is TRBJ2-1, the V gene TRBV7-3; perhaps TRBD2 as D (6 bases). CDR1 SGHTA and CDR2 FQGTGA come from the germline V gene. V lost 1 base to trimming and J lost 6 bases, with 10 bases between them. The CDR3 extends over 14 amino acids. The variable domain in full, with the rest retrieved from reference TRBV7-3 and TRBJ2-1, is GAGVSQTPSNKVTEKGKYVELRCDPISGHTALYWYRQSLGQGPEFLIYFQGTGAADDSGLPNDRFFAVRPEGSVSTLKIQRTERGDSAVYLCASSLSGGGNEQFFGPGTRLTVL.

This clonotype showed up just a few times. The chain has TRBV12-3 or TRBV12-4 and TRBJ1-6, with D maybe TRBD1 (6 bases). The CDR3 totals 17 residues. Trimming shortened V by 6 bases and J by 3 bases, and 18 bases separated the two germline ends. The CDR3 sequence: CASSHSDRNYYNSPLHF. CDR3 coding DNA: TGTGCCAGCAGCCATAGTGACAGGAACTACTATAATTCACCCCTCCACTTT.

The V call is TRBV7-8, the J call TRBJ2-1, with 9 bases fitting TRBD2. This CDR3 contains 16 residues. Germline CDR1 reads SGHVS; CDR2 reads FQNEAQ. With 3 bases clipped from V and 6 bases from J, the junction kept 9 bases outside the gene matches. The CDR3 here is CASSFSRGGALNEQFF. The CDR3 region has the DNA TGTGCCAGCAGCTTTTCTCGCGGGGGGGCCCTCAATGAGCAGTTCTTC.

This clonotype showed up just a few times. Written as DNA, the CDR3 is TGCAGTGCTAGAGATCTGAAGGAAAACTATGGCTACACCTTC. It is translated as CSARDLKENYGYTF. V is TRBV20-1 and J is TRBJ1-2, with D uncertain. Germline V lookup: CDR1 DFQATT, CDR2 SNEGSKA (reference sequence). The CDR3 extends over 14 amino acids. V lost 0 bases and J 2 bases, leaving 10 bases between the germline ends.

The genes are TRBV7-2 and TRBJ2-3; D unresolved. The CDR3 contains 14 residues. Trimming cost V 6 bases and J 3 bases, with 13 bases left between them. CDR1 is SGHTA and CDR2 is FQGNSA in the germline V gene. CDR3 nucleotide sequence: TGTGCCAGCAGTCCCTGGATATCTACAGATACGCAGTATTTT. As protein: CASSPWISTDTQYF. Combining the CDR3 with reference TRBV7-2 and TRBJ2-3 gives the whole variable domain GAGVSQSPSNKVTEKGKDVELRCDPISGHTALYWYRQSLGQGLEFLIYFQGNSAPDKSGLPSDRFSAERTGGSVSTLTIQRTQQEDSAVYLCASSPWISTDTQYFGPGTRLTVL.

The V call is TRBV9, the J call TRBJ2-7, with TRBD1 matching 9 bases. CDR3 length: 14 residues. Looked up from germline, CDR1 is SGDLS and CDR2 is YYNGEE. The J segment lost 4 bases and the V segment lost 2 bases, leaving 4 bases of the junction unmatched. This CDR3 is CASSVGGQGYEQYF. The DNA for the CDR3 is TGTGCCAGCAGCGTGGGGGGACAGGGATACGAGCAGTACTTC.

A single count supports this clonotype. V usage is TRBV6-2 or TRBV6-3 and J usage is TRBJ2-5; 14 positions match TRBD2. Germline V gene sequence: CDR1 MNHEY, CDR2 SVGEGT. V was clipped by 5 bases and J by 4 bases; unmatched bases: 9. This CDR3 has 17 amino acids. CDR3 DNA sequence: TGTGCCAGCAGTACCCCCGGACTAGCGGGAGGTGGAGAGACCCAGTACTTC. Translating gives CASSTPGLAGGGETQYF.

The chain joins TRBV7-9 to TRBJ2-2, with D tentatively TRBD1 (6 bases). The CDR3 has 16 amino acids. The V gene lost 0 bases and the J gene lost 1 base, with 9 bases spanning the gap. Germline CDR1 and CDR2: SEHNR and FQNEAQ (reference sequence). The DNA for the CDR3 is TGTGCCAGCAGCTTAGCTACAGGGTTGAACACCGGGGAGCTGTTTTTT. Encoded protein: CASSLATGLNTGELFF.

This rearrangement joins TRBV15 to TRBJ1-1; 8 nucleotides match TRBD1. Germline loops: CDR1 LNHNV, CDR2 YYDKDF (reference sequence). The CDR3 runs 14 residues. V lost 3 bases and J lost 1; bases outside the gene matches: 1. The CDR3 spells CATSSDRGNTEAFF. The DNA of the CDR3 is TGTGCCACCAGCAGCGACAGGGGGAACACTGAAGCTTTCTTT. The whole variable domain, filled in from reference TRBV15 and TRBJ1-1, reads DAMVIQNPRYQVTQFGKPVTLSCSQTLNHNVMYWYQQKSSQAPKLLFHYYDKDFNNEADTPDNFQSRRPNTSFCFLDIRSPGLGDTAMYLCATSSDRGNTEAFFGQGTRLTVV.

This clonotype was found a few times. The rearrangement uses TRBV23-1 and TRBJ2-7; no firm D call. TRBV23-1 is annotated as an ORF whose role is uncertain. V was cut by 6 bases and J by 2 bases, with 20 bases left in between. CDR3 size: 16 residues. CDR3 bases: TGCGCCAGCAGCCGCTCACCGGGTGCCACCGCCTACGAGCAGTACTTC. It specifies CASSRSPGATAYEQYF.

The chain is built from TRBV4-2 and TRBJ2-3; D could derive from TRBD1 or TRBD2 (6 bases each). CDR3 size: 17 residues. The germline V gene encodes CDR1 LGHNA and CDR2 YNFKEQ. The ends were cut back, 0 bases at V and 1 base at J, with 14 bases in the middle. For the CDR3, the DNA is TGTGCCAGCAGCCAAGATGGCCCGGGGGCGGGCACAGATACGCAGTATTTT. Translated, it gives CASSQDGPGAGTDTQYF.

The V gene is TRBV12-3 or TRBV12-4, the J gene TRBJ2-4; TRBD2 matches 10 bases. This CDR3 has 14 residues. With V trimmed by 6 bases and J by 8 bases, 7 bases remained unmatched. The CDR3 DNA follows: TGTGCCAGCAGCCGCTACCTAGCGGGAGACATTCAGTACTTC. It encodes CASSRYLAGDIQYF.

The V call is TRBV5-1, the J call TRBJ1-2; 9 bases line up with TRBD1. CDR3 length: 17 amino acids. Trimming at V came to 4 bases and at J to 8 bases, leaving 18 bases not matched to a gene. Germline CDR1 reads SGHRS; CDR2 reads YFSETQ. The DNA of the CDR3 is TGCGCCAGCAGCGCAGCGGGACAGGGACTGGGAACATACGGCTACACCTTC. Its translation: CASSAAGQGLGTYGYTF.

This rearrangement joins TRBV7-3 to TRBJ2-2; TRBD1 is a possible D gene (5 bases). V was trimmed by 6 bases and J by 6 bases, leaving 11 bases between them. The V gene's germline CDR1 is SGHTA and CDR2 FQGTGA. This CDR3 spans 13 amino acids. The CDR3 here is CASSPTGPGELFF. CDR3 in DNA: TGTGCCAGCAGTCCTACAGGTCCCGGGGAGCTGTTTTTT.

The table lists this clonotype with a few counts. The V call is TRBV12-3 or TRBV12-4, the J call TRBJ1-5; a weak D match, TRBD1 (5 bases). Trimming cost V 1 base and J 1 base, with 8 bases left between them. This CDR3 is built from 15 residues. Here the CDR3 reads CASSLDGGSNQPQHF. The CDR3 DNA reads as TGTGCCAGCAGTTTAGATGGGGGGAGCAATCAGCCCCAGCATTTT.

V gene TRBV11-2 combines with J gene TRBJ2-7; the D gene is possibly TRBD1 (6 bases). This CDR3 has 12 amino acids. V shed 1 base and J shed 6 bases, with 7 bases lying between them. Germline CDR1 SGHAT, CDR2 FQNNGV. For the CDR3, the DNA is TGTGCCAGCAGCTTAGGGACAGTCGAGCAGTACTTC. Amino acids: CASSLGTVEQYF. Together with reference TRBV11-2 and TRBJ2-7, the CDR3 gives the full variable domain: EAGVAQSPRYKIIEKRQSVAFWCNPISGHATLYWYQQILGQGPKLLIQFQNNGVVDDSQLPKDRFSAERLKGVDSTLKIQPAKLEDSAVYLCASSLGTVEQYFGPGTRLTVT.

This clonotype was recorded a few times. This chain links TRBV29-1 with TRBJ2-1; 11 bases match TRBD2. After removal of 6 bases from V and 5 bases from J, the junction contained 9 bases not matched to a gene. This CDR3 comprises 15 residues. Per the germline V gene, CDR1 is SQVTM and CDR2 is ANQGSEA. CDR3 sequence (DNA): TGCAGCGTCCCGGTAGCGGGAGGGCCTGACAATGAGCAGTTCTTC. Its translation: CSVPVAGGPDNEQFF.

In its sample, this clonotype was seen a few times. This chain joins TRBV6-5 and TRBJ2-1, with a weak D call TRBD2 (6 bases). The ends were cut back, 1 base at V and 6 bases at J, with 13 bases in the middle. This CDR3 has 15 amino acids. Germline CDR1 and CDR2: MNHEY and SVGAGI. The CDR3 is CASSYYPGLVNEQFF. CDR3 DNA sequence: TGTGCCAGCAGTTACTATCCGGGACTCGTCAATGAGCAGTTCTTC.

The CDR3 coding sequence is TGTGCCAGCAGTTTATCAACTAAATCACCCCTCCACTTT. As protein: CASSLSTKSPLHF. The chain couples TRBV27 to TRBJ1-6; D gene uncertain. CDR3 length: 13 amino acids. The germline V and J ends were trimmed by 0 bases and 10 bases, with 7 bases remaining between them. Per germline, CDR1 MNHEY and CDR2 SMNVEV (reference sequence).

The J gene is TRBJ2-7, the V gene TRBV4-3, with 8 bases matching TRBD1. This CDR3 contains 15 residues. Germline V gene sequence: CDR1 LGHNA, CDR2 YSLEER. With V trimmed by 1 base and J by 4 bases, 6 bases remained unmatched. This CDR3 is CASSQGVTGVYEQYF. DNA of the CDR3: TGCGCCAGCAGCCAAGGGGTGACAGGGGTTTACGAGCAGTACTTC.

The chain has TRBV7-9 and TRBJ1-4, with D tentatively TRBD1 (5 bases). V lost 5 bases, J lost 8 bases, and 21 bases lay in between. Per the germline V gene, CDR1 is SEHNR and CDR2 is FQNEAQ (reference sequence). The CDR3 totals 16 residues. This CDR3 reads CASSPPPGPEEEKLFF. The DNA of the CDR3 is TGTGCCAGCAGCCCCCCGCCAGGGCCCGAGGAGGAAAAACTGTTTTTT.

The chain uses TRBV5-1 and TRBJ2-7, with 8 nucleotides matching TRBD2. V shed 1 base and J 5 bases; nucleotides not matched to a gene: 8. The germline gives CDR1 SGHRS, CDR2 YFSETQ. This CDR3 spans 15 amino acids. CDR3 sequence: CASSLSSGGHNEQYF. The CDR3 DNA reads TGCGCCAGCAGCTTGAGCTCGGGGGGGCACAACGAGCAGTACTTC.